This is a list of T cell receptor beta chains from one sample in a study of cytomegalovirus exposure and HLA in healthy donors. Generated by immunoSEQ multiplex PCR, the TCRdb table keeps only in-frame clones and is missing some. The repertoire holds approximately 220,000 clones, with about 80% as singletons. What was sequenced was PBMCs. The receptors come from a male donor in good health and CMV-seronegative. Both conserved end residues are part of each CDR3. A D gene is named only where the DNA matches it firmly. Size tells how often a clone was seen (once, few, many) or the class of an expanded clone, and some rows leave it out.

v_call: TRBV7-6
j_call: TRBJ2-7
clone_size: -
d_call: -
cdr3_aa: CASSRADEAYEQYF
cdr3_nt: TGTGCCAGCAGCAGAGCGGACGAAGCCTACGAGCAGTACTTC

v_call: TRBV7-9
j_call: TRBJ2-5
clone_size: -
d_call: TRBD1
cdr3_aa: CASSPGQGDLETQYF
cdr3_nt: TGTGCCAGCAGCCCCGGACAGGGGGATCTAGAGACCCAGTACTTC

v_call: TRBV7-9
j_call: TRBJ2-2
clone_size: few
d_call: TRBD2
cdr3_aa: CATSRTSGNTGELFF
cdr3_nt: TGTGCCACCAGCCGAACTAGCGGGAACACCGGGGAGCTGTTTTTT

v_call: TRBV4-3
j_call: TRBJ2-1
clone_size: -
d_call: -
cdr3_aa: CASSQVGQRNYNEQFF
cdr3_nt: TGCGCCAGCAGCCAAGTTGGCCAGCGGAATTACAATGAGCAGTTCTTC

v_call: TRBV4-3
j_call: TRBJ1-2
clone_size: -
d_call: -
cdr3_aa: CASSQDRMTGGYTF
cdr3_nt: TGCGCCAGCAGCCAAGATCGCATGACGGGGGGCTACACCTTC

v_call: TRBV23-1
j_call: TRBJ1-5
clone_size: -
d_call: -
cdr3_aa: CASSQSEVNRERAASNQPQHF
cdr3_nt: TGCGCCAGCAGTCAATCCGAGGTCAACAGGGAGAGGGCTGCTAGCAATCAGCCCCAGCATTTT

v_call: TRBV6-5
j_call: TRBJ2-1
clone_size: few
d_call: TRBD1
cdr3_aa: CASSLDHRGRYNEQFF
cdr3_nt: TGTGCCAGCAGTTTGGATCACAGGGGGCGCTACAATGAGCAGTTCTTC

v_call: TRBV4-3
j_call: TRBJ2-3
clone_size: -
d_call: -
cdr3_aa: CASSQDRGQLITDTQYF
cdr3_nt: TGCGCCAGCAGCCAAGATCGTGGACAGCTTATCACAGATACGCAGTATTTT

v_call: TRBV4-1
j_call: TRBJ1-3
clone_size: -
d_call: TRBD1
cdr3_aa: CASSQGQTGGGNTIYF
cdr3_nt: TGCGCCAGCAGCCAAGGGCAAACAGGGGGAGGAAACACCATATATTTT

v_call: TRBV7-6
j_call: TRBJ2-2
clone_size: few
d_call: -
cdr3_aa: CASSLGGGSTGELFF
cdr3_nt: TGTGCCAGCAGCTTAGGGGGAGGTAGCACCGGGGAGCTGTTTTTT